The T cell receptor beta chain described here comes from a study of CD8 T cells in ankylosing spondylitis. Points from the study as a whole: Made up of 7 to 9 highly homologous variants, a TCR beta motif appeared characteristic of ankylosing spondylitis blood. Before this, some motif variants had been reported in reactive arthritis synovial fluid and blood. Disease-linked clones were reportedly significantly enriched in matched ankylosing spondylitis synovial fluid.

Per the germline V gene, CDR1 is SGDLS and CDR2 is YYNGEE. Unmatched junction bases numbered 8, after V lost 6 bases and J lost 8 bases. The CDR3 extends over 14 amino acids. Concerning this clonotype itself: As yet, its antigen is unknown.

The TCR beta libraries were generated through quantitative 5'-RACE incorporating molecular barcodes. TCRdb redid the calling of the 5' RACE reads with MiXCR, one entry per CDR3 protein. The sample yields around 140,000 distinct CDR3 sequences, more than 15% seen once. The receptor's source is a male donor with ankylosing spondylitis. The sequencing input was blood, either unsorted or a sorted T cell fraction (not recorded which). V usage is TRBV9 and J usage is TRBJ2-1, with 10 bases aligning to TRBD2. DNA for the CDR3: TGTGCCAGCAACTTAGCGGGAGGTTACGATGAGCAGTTCTTC. It encodes CASNLAGGYDEQFF. The full variable domain, its missing parts supplied by reference TRBV9 and TRBJ2-1, is DSGVTQTPKHLITATGQRVTLRCSPRSGDLSVYWYQQSLDQGLQFLIQYYNGEERAKGNILERFSAQQFPDLHSELNLSSLELGDSALYFCASNLAGGYDEQFFGPGTRLTVL.